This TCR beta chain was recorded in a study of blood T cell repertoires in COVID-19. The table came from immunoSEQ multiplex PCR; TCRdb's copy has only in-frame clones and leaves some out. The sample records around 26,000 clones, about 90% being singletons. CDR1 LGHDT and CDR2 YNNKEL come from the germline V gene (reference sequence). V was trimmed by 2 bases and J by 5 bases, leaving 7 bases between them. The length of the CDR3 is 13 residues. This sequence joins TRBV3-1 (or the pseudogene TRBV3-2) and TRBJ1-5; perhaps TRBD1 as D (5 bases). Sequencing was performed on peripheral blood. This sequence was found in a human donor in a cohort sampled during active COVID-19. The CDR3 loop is CASSQQGYQPQHF. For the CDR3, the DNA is TGTGCCAGCAGCCAACAGGGATATCAGCCCCAGCATTTT.